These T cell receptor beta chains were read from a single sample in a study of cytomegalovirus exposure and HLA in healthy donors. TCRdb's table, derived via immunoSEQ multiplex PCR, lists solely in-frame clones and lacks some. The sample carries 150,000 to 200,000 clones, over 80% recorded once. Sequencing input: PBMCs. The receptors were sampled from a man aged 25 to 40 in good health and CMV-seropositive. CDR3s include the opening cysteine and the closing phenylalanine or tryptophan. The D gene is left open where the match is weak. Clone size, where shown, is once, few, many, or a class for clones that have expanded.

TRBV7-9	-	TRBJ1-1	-	TGTGCCAGCAGCGGATACCGGGACAAGTACACTGAAGCTTTCTTT	CASSGYRDKYTEAFF
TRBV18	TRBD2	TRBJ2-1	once	TGTGCCAGCTCACCACCGGTGGGGGGGAGAGCTGAGCAGTTCTTC	CASSPPVGGRAEQFF
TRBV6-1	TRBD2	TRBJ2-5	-	TGTGCCAGCGGTACTAGCGGCCGGCGGACCCAGTACTTC	CASGTSGRRTQYF
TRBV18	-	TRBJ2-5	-	TGTGCCAGCTCACCACCTATTCGAGAGACCCAGTACTTC	CASSPPIRETQYF
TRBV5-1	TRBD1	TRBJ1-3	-	TGCGCCAGCACCCAAGGGGGCGACTCTGGAAACACCATATATTTT	CASTQGGDSGNTIYF
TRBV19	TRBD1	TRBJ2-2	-	TGTGCCAGTAGTCCGGGACAGATAACCGGGGAGCTGTTTTTT	CASSPGQITGELFF
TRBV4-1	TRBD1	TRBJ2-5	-	TGCGCCAGCAGCCTCCGTCCCGGGACAGGGTTGGAGACCCAGTACTTC	CASSLRPGTGLETQYF
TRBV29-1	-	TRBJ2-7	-	TGCAGCGTTGAAGATTTAAAAGGGGCCGCCTACGAGCAGTACTTC	CSVEDLKGAAYEQYF
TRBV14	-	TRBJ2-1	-	TGTGCCAGCAGCCAAGAGCGTTCTCTCTGGAATGAGCAGTTCTTC	CASSQERSLWNEQFF
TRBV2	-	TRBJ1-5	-	TGTGCCAGCACAAGGGGAACTCAGCCCCAGCATTTT	CASTRGTQPQHF
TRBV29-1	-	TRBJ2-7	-	TGCAGCGTGGCCCTTCCCGGGAGCGAGCAGTACTTC	CSVALPGSEQYF
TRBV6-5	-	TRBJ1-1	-	TGTGCCAGCAGTTACTCCCCACATAACACTGAAGCTTTCTTT	CASSYSPHNTEAFF
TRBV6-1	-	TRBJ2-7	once	TGTGCCAGCAGTGAGATGACGGGAGCGGTCGAGCAGTACTTC	CASSEMTGAVEQYF
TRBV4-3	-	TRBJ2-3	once	TGCGCCAGCAGCCAAGATAACGGGGGGCCCGGCACAGATACGCAGTATTTT	CASSQDNGGPGTDTQYF
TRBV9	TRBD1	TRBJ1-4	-	TGTGCCAGCAGCGACCACGGAGCAGGGGGGCTCAGAGGTGAAAAACTGTTTTTT	CASSDHGAGGLRGEKLFF
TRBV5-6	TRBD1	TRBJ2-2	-	TGTGCCAGCAGCTTCACGGGACAGGGGATAACCGGGGAGCTGTTTTTT	CASSFTGQGITGELFF
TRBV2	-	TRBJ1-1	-	TGTGCCGCCAACAGGGACATGAACACTGAAGCTTTCTTT	CAANRDMNTEAFF
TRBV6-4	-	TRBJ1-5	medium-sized	TGTGCCAGCAGTGAGGGGGCCAATCAGCCCCAGCATTTT	CASSEGANQPQHF
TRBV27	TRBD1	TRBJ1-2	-	TGTGCCAGCAGTTCAACAGGGGGCTATGGCTACATCTTC	CASSSTGGYGYIF
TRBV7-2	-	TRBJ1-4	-	TGTGCCAGCAGCTTCGATAGCTGGTCCTCAACTAATGAAAAACTGTTTTTT	CASSFDSWSSTNEKLFF
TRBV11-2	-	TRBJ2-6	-	TGTGCCAGCAGCCCGCGCCCCAGGGGAGGGGGCTCTGGGGCCAACGTCCTGACTTTC	CASSPRPRGGGSGANVLTF
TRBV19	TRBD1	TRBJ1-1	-	TGTGCCAGTAATTCTGAGGGGGCGCGTACTGAAGCTTTCTTT	CASNSEGARTEAFF
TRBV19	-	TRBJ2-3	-	TGTGCCAGTAGTATAGCAACAGATACGCAGTATTTT	CASSIATDTQYF
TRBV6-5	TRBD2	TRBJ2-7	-	TGTGCCAGCAGTCCGATACTAGCGGGGGACTACGAGCAGTACTTC	CASSPILAGDYEQYF
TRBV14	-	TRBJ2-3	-	TGTGCCAGCAGCCAATCCTTCTTGGGCGGGGGCGGAGATACGCAGTATTTT	CASSQSFLGGGGDTQYF
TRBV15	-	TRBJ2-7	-	TGTGCCACCAGCAGAGATCGAGGACTACGGTTGTACGAGCAGTACTTC	CATSRDRGLRLYEQYF
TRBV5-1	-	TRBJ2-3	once	TGCGCCAGCAGCTTGGCGTCTAGGGGGTACGCAGATACGCAGTATTTT	CASSLASRGYADTQYF
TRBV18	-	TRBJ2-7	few	TGTGCCAGTCTGACAGGAATCTACGAGCAGTACTTC	CASLTGIYEQYF
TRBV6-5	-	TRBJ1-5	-	TGTGCCAGCAGTTATAGGGGTAGCAATCAGCCCCAGCATTTT	CASSYRGSNQPQHF
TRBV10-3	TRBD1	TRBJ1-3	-	TGTGCCATCAGTAACGGGACAGGGAACCGCCGAAACACCATATATTTT	CAISNGTGNRRNTIYF
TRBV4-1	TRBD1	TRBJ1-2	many	TGCGCCAGCCATGGGGACAGATATAACTATGGCTACACCTTC	CASHGDRYNYGYTF
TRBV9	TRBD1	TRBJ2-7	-	TGTGCCAGCAGCGTAGAGGGACAGAGCTACGAGCAGTACTTC	CASSVEGQSYEQYF
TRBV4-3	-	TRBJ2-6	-	TGCGCCAGCAGCCAAGACGGTAGCTCTGGGGCCAACGTCCTGACTTTC	CASSQDGSSGANVLTF
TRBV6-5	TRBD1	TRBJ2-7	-	TGTGCCAGCAGTTACAATAGGGACAGCTCCTACGAGCAGTACTTC	CASSYNRDSSYEQYF
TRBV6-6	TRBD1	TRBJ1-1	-	TGTGCCAGCAGCCCCAGGACAGGGGGCCACACTGAAGCTTTCTTT	CASSPRTGGHTEAFF
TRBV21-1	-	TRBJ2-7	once	TGTGCCAGCAGCAAGGCCGGGAGGTTAGGGATCTACGAGCAGTACTTC	CASSKAGRLGIYEQYF
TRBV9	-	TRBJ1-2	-	TGTGCCAGCAGCGTAGGGGAGGCTGGCTACACCTTC	CASSVGEAGYTF
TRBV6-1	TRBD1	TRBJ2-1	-	TGTGCCAGCAGTGAAGGGACAGGGGTACGCAATGAGCAGTTCTTC	CASSEGTGVRNEQFF
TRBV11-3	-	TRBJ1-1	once	TGTGCCAGCAGCTTAGATCACGCGGGGAACACTGAAGCTTTCTTT	CASSLDHAGNTEAFF
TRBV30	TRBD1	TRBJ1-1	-	TGTGCCTGGAGTGACAGGGGATACACTGAAGCTTTCTTT	CAWSDRGYTEAFF
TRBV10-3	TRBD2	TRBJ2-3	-	TGTGCCATCCACAGCGGGGGCACAGATACGCAGTATTTT	CAIHSGGTDTQYF
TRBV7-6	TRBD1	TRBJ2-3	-	TGTGCCAGCAGCCAGAGGGACAGGGCAACAGATACGCAGTATTTT	CASSQRDRATDTQYF
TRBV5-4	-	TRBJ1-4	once	TGTGCCAGCAGCTTGGGCTCGGGTGCAACTAATGAAAAACTGTTTTTT	CASSLGSGATNEKLFF
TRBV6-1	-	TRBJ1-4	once	TGTGCCAGCAGTGAAGCGCGAGGGGGGGTTGAAAAACTGTTTTTT	CASSEARGGVEKLFF
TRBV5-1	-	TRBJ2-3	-	TGCGCCAGCAGCTTGGGGCGGTCAACAGATACGCAGTATTTT	CASSLGRSTDTQYF
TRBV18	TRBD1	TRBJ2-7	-	TGTGCCAGCTCACCAGGGACAGGGGGCGATGAGCAGTACTTC	CASSPGTGGDEQYF
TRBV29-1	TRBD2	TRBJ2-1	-	TGCAGCGGCGGGGGAGGGGAACGGAATGAGCAGTTCTTC	CSGGGGERNEQFF
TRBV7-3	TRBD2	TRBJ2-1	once	TGTGCCAGCAGCTTAACCACGGGGGGGCCATCCTTGATCTTC	CASSLTTGGPSLIF
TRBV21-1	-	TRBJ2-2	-	TGTGCCAGCAGCTCACCGACGGGGAACACCGGGGAGCTGTTTTTT	CASSSPTGNTGELFF
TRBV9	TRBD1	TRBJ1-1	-	TGTGCCAGCAGCGTGGGACAGGACACTGAAGCTTTCTTT	CASSVGQDTEAFF
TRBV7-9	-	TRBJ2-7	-	TGTGCCAGCAGCTTAGGATCGGAGGGTGGAGATCCCTACGAGCAGTACTTC	CASSLGSEGGDPYEQYF
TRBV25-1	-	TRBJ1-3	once	TGTGCCAGCAGTGAACCCAACCCAGGCACCATATATTTT	CASSEPNPGTIYF
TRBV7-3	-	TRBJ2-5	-	TGTGCCAGCAGCTTCGGGGGCGGGGGCAACCCCCAAGAGACCCAGTACTTC	CASSFGGGGNPQETQYF
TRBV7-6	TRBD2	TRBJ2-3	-	TGTGCCAGCAGCCCCGGGACTAGCGGGGGGAAAAACACAGATACGCAGTATTTT	CASSPGTSGGKNTDTQYF
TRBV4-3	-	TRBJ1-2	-	TGCGCCAGCAGCCAAGATAGAAGGGGCCCTGCTGGCTACACCTTC	CASSQDRRGPAGYTF
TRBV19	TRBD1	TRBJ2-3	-	TGTGCCAGTAGTAAGGACAGGGGTCAGACAGATACGCAGTATTTT	CASSKDRGQTDTQYF
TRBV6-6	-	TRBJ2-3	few	TGTGCCAGCAGACAAACCCGACTGCGCACAGATACGCAGTATTTT	CASRQTRLRTDTQYF
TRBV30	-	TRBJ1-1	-	TGTGCCTGGACAGTCGACTTGAACACTGAAGCTTTCTTT	CAWTVDLNTEAFF
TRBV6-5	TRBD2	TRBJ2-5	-	TGTGCCAGCAGTCATAGCGGGGGGGAAGAGACCCAGTACTTC	CASSHSGGEETQYF
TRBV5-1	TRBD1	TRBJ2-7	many	TGCGCCAGCAGCTTGGTAGGGGGCCACTCCTACGAGCAGTACTTC	CASSLVGGHSYEQYF